This passage covers 6 T cell receptor beta chains from one sample sequenced in a study of T cells in localized non-small cell lung cancer. Libraries were prepared by immunoSEQ multiplex PCR; TCRdb keeps only in-frame clonotypes and omits some of them. The table lists 1,500 to 2,000 clones, about 26% of them singletons. Sequenced here: lung tumor tissue, sampled before any cancer treatment. The receptor source for this set is a woman aged 35 to 75 with stage I lung adenocarcinoma.

This clone was counted a few times. The rearrangement joins TRBV9 to TRBJ1-4; possibly TRBD1 for D (5 bases). Germline CDR1 is SGDLS and CDR2 is YYNGEE. The CDR3 loop spans 15 amino acids. Trimming stripped 5 bases from V and 5 bases from J, with 16 bases between. The CDR3 protein is CASSEYGRENEKLFF. As DNA, the CDR3 is TGTGCCAGCAGTGAATACGGCAGGGAAAATGAAAAACTGTTTTTT. Combining the CDR3 with reference TRBV9 and TRBJ1-4 gives the whole variable domain DSGVTQTPKHLITATGQRVTLRCSPRSGDLSVYWYQQSLDQGLQFLIQYYNGEERAKGNILERFSAQQFPDLHSELNLSSLELGDSALYFCASSEYGRENEKLFFGSGTQLSVL.

This clone was seen more than once but under ten times. In the same sample, other DNA sequences code for this CDR3. The rearrangement uses TRBV9 and TRBJ2-1; D is ambiguous. Germline loops: CDR1 SGDLS, CDR2 YYNGEE. CDR3 length: 12 residues. V was cut by 1 base and J by 8 bases, with 7 bases left in between. The CDR3 protein is CASSVLGDEQFF. Written as DNA, the CDR3 is TGTGCCAGCAGCGTACTAGGCGATGAGCAGTTCTTC.

This clone was counted once. V and J are TRBV19 and TRBJ2-3; D gene ambiguous. Germline V gives CDR1 LNHDA, CDR2 SQIVND (reference sequence). This CDR3 comprises 12 residues. V lost 0 bases and J 2 bases, leaving 0 bases between the germline ends. The CDR3 DNA reads as TGTGCCAGTAGTATAGACACAGATACGCAGTATTTT. It specifies CASSIDTDTQYF.

This clone was recorded a few times. A read error may account for a junction end that differs from germline. V and J are TRBV6-8 and TRBJ2-3; D is perhaps TRBD2 (7 bases). The CDR3 loop spans 16 amino acids. Germline CDR1 MNHGY, CDR2 SAAAGT. In nucleotides, the CDR3 is TGTGCCAGCAGTGACTCGACGGGGGGCCAAGCTGATACGCAGTATTTT. Its protein is CASSDSTGGQADTQYF.

Relative to its sample, this clone is medium-sized. V is TRBV9 and J is TRBJ1-5; TRBD1 matches 8 bases. CDR1 is SGDLS and CDR2 is YYNGEE in the germline V gene. This CDR3 comprises 15 residues. With V trimmed by 4 bases and J by 6 bases, 9 bases remained unmatched. CDR3 in amino acids: CASSPRDRSLQPQHF. The CDR3 nucleotides are TGTGCCAGCAGCCCCCGGGACAGGTCTCTTCAGCCCCAGCATTTT.

The V call is TRBV6-8, the J call TRBJ2-2; 14 nucleotides agree with TRBD2. There are 17 residues in the CDR3. Germline V lookup: CDR1 MNHGY, CDR2 SAAAGT. The junction had 8 bases not matched to a gene; V was cut back by 6 bases and J by 5 bases. The CDR3 reads CASRLGLAGGRTGELFF. CDR3 bases: TGTGCCAGCAGGCTCGGACTAGCGGGGGGCAGGACCGGGGAGCTGTTTTTT.